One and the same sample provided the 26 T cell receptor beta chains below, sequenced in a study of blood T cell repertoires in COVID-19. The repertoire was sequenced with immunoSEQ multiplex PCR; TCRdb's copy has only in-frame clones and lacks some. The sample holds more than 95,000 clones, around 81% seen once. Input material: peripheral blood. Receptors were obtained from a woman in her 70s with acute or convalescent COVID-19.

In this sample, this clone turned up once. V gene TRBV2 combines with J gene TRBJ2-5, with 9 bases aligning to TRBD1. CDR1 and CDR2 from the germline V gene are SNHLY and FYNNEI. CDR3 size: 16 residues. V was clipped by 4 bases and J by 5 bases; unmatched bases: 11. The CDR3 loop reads CASSVPGQGPRETQYF. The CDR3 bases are TGTGCCAGCAGTGTACCGGGACAGGGACCCAGGGAGACCCAGTACTTC.

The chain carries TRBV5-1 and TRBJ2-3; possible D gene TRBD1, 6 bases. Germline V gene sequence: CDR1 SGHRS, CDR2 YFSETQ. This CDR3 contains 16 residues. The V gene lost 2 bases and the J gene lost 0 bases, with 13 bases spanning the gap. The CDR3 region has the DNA TGCGCCAGCAGCTTAGCTGACAGGTATAGCACAGATACGCAGTATTTT. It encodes CASSLADRYSTDTQYF.

In nucleotides, the CDR3 is TGCAGTGCTAGTTGGGCGGGAGTAATGGATGAGCAGTTCTTC. It encodes CSASWAGVMDEQFF. The rearrangement links TRBV20-1 to TRBJ2-1; 7 bases agree with TRBD2. The CDR3 is made up of 14 amino acids. Germline CDR1 DFQATT, CDR2 SNEGSKA (reference sequence). V shed 3 bases and J 8 bases; nucleotides not matched to a gene: 10.

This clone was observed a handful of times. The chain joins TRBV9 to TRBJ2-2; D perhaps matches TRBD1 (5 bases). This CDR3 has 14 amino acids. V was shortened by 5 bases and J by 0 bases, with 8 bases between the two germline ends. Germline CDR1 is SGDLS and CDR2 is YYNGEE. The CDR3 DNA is TGTGCCAGCAGAACGACAGCGAACACCGGGGAGCTGTTTTTT. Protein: CASRTTANTGELFF.

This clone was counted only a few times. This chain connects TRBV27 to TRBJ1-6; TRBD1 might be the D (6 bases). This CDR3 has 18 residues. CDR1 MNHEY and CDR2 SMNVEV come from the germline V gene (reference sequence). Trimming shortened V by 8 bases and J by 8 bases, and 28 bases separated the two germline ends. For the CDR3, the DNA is TGTGCCAGCCGACCCCTGGGGGCAGGGACGAGGAAGGATTCACCCCTCCACTTT. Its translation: CASRPLGAGTRKDSPLHF.

The CDR3 sequence is CASTSGSTQYF. CDR3 DNA: TGTGCCAGCACTAGCGGGAGTACGCAGTATTTT. The chain combines TRBV2 with TRBJ2-3, with 10 bases lining up with TRBD2. The CDR3 loop spans 11 amino acids. Trimming at V came to 7 bases and at J to 8 bases, leaving 0 bases not matched to a gene. CDR1 is SNHLY and CDR2 is FYNNEI in the germline V gene.

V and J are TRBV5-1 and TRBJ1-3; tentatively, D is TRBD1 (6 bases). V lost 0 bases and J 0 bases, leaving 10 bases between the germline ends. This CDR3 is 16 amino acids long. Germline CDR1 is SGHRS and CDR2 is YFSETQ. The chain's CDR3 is CASSLDRATSGNTIYF. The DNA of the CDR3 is TGCGCCAGCAGCTTGGACAGGGCGACCTCTGGAAACACCATATATTTT.

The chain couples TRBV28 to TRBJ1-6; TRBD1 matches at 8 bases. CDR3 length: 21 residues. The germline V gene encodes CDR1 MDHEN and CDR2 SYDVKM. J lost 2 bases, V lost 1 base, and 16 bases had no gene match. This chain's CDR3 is CASSLFWAGGQGIPYNSPLHF. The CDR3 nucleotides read TGTGCCAGCAGTTTATTTTGGGCTGGTGGACAGGGCATCCCCTATAATTCACCCCTCCACTTT.

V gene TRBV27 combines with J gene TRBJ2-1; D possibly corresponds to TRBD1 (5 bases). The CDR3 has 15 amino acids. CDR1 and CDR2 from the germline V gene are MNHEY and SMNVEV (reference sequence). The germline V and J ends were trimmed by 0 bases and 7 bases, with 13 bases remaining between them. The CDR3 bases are TGTGCCAGCAGTTTATCGAGGACAAGTGGGAATGAGCAGTTCTTC. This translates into CASSLSRTSGNEQFF.

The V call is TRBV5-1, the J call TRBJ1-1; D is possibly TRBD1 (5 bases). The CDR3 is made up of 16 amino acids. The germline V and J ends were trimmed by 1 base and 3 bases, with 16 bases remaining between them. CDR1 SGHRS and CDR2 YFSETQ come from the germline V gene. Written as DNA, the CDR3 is TGCGCCAGCAGCTTGATCCGGTGGGGCCTTGACACTGAAGCTTTCTTT. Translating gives CASSLIRWGLDTEAFF.

In nucleotides, the CDR3 is TGCGCCAGCAGCCAAGATTTGGCGGGGAGTAGCACAGATACGCAGTATTTT. It codes for CASSQDLAGSSTDTQYF. J is TRBJ2-3 and V is TRBV4-3; D possibly corresponds to TRBD2 (6 bases). Between the trimmed V and J ends, which lost 0 bases and 0 bases, there was a span of 13 bases. There are 17 residues in the CDR3. Germline loops: CDR1 LGHNA, CDR2 YSLEER.

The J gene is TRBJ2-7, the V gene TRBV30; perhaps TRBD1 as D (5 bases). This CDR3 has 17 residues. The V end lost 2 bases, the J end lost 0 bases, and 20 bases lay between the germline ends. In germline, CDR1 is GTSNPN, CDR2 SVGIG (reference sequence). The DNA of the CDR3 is TGTGCCTGGAGTCTACACGTCCAGGGAACGGGCTCCTACGAGCAGTACTTC. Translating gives CAWSLHVQGTGSYEQYF.

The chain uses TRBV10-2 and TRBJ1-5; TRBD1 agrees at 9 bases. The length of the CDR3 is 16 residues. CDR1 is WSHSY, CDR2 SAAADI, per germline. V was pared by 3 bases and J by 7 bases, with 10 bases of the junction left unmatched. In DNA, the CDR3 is TGCGCCAGCAGTGATGCAGGGACAGGGCTCAGGCAGCCCCAGCATTTT. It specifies CASSDAGTGLRQPQHF.

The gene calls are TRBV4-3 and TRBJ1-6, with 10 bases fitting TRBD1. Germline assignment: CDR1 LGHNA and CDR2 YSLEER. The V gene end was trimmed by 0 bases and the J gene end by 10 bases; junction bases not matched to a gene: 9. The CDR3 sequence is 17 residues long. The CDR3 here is CASSQEKGDRGKSPLHF. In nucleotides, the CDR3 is TGCGCCAGCAGCCAAGAGAAAGGGGACAGGGGAAAATCACCCCTCCACTTT.

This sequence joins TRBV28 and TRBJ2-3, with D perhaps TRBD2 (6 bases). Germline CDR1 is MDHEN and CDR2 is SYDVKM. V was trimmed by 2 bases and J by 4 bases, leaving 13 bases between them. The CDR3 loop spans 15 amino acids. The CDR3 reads CASSLAGTWADTQYF. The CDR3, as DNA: TGTGCCAGCAGTTTAGCGGGGACTTGGGCAGATACGCAGTATTTT.

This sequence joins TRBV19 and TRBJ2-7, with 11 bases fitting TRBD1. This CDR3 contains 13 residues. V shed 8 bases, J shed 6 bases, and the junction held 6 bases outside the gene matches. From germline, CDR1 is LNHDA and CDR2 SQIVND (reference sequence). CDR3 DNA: TGTGCCAGTCATCCGGGACAGGGGGGCGAGCAGTACTTC. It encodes CASHPGQGGEQYF.

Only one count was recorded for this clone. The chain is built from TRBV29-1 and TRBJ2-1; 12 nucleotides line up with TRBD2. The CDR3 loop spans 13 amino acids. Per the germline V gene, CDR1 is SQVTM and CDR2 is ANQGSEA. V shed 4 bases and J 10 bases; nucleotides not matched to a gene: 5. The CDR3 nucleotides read TGCAGCGTTGTACTAGCGGGAGGTGGCGAGCAGTTCTTC. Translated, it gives CSVVLAGGGEQFF.

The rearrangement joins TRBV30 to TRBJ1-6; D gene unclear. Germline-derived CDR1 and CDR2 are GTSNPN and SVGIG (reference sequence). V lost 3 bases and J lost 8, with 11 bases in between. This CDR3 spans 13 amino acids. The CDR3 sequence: CAWSRVLDSPLHF. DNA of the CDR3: TGTGCCTGGAGCCGGGTACTGGATTCACCCCTCCACTTT.

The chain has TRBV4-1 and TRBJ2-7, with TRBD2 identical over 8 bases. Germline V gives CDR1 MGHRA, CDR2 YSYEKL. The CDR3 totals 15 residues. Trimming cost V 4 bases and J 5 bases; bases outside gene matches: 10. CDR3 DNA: TGCGCCAGCAGCCTCCAGGGTAGCGGGACCCACGAGCAGTACTTC. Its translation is CASSLQGSGTHEQYF.

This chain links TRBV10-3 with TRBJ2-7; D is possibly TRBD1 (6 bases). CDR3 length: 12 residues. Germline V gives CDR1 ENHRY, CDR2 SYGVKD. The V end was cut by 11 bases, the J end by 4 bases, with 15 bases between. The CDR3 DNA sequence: TGTGCCGTGCAGGGTCAGGGGTACGAGCAGTACTTC. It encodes CAVQGQGYEQYF.

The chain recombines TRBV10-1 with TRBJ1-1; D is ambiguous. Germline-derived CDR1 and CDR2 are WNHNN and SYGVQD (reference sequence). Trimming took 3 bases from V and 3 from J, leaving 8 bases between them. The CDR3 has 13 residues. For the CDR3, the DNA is TGCGCCAGCAGTGAAACGGGGTACACTGAAGCTTTCTTT. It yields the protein CASSETGYTEAFF.

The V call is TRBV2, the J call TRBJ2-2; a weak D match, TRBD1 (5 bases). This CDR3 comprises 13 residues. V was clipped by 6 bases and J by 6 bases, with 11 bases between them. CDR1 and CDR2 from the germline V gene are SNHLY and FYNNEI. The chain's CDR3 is CASSLGVPGELFF. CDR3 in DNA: TGTGCCAGCAGCTTAGGGGTCCCCGGGGAGCTGTTTTTT.

CDR3 DNA: TGTGCCAGCAGCTTATTCGGGACAGGGGAGGGCTACACCTTC. Amino acid sequence: CASSLFGTGEGYTF. The chain employs TRBV7-2 and TRBJ1-2; TRBD1 aligns across 10 bases. Per the germline V gene, CDR1 is SGHTA and CDR2 is FQGNSA. The CDR3 totals 14 residues. V dropped 2 bases and J dropped 8; count of bases not matched to a gene: 5.

CDR3 in amino acids: CASSYRGPETQYF. The CDR3 DNA sequence: TGTGCCAGCAGTTACAGGGGGCCTGAGACCCAGTACTTC. This chain uses TRBV6-5 with TRBJ2-5; 7 nucleotides line up with TRBD1. The CDR3 totals 13 residues. Germline CDR1 reads MNHEY; CDR2 reads SVGAGI. V lost 2 bases and J lost 5; bases outside the gene matches: 2.

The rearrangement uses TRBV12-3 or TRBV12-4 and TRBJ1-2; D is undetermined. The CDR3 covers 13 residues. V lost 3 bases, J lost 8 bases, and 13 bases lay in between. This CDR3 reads CASSLQDNKGYTF. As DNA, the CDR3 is TGTGCCAGCAGTTTGCAAGACAATAAGGGCTACACCTTC.

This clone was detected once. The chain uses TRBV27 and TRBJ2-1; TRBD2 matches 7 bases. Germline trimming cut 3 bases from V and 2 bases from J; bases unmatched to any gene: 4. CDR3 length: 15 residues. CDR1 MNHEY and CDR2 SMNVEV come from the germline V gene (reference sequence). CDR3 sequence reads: CASSFRGLAYNEQFF. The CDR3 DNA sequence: TGTGCCAGCAGTTTTCGAGGACTAGCCTACAATGAGCAGTTCTTC.